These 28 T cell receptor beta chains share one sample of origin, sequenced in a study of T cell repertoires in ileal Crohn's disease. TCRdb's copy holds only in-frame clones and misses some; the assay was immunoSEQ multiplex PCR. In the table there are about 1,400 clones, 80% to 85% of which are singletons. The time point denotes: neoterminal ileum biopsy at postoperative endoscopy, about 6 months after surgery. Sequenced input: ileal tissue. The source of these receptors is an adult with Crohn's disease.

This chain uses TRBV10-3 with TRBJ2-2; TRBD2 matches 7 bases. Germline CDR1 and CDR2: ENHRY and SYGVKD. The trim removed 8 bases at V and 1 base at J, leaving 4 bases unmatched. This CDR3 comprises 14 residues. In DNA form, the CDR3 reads TGTGCCATCGGGGAGGGACTGAACACCGGGGAGCTGTTTTTT. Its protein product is CAIGEGLNTGELFF.

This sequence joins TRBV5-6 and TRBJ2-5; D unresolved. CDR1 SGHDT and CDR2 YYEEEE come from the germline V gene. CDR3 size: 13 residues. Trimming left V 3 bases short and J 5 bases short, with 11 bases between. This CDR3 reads CASSWVGYETQYF. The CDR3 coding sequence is TGTGCCAGCAGCTGGGTTGGTTATGAGACCCAGTACTTC.

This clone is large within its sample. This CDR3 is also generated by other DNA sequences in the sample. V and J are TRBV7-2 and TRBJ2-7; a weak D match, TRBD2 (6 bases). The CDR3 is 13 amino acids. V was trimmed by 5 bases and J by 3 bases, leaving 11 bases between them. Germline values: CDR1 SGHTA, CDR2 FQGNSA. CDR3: CASSAGPGYEQYF. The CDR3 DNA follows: TGTGCCAGCAGCGCGGGACCCGGCTACGAGCAGTACTTC. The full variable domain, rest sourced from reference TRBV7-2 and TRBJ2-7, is GAGVSQSPSNKVTEKGKDVELRCDPISGHTALYWYRQSLGQGLEFLIYFQGNSAPDKSGLPSDRFSAERTGGSVSTLTIQRTQQEDSAVYLCASSAGPGYEQYFGPGTRLTVT.

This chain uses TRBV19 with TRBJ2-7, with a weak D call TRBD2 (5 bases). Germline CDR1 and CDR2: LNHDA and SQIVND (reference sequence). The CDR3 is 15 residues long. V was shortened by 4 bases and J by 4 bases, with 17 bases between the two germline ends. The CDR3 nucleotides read TGTGCCAGTAGTACCCAGCTCGGGTGGGAGTACGAGCAGTACTTC. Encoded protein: CASSTQLGWEYEQYF.

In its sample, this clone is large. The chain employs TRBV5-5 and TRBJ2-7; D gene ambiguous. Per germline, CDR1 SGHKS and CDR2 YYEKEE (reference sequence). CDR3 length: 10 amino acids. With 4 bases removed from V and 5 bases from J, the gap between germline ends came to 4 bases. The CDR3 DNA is TGTGCCAGCAGCGGGGACGAGCAGTACTTC. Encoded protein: CASSGDEQYF.

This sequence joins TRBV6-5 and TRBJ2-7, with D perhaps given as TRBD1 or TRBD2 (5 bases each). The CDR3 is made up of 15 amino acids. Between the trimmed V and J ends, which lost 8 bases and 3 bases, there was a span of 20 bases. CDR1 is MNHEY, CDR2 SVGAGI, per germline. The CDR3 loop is CASSPSGDRSYEQYF. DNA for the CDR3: TGTGCCAGCTCCCCCAGTGGGGACCGCAGCTACGAGCAGTACTTC.

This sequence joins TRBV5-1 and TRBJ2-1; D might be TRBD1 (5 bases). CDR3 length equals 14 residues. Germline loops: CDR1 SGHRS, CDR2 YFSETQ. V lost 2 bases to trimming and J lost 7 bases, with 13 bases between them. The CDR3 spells CASSFGYAGNEQFF. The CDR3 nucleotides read TGCGCCAGCAGCTTTGGGTATGCAGGGAATGAGCAGTTCTTC.

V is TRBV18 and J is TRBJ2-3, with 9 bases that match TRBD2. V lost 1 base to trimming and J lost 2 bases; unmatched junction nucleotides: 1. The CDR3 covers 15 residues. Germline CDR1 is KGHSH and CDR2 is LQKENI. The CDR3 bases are TGTGCCAGCTCACCACAGCGGGGGGCCACAGATACGCAGTATTTT. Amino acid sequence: CASSPQRGATDTQYF.

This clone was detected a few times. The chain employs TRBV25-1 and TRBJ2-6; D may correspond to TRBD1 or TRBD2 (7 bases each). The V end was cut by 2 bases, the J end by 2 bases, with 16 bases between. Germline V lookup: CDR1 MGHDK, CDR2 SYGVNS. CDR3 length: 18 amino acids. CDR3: CASSEPQGRGTGANVLTF. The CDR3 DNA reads TGTGCCAGCAGTGAACCACAGGGGAGGGGAACTGGGGCCAACGTCCTGACTTTC.

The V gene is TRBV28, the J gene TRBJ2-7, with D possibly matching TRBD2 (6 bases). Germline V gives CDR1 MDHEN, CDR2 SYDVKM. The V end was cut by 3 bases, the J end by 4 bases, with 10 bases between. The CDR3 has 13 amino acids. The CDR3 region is CASSFGGSYEQYF. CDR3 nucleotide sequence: TGTGCCAGCAGTTTTGGGGGGAGTTACGAGCAGTACTTC.

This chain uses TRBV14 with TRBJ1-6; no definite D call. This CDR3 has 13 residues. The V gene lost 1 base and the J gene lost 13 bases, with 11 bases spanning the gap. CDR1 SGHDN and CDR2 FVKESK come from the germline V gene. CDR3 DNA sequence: TGTGCCAGCAGCCAAGTTTTATCCTATCCCCTCCACTTT. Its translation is CASSQVLSYPLHF.

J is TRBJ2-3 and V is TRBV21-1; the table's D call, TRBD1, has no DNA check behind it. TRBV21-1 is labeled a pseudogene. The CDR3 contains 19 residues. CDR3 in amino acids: CASSKFSQKGEPSTDTQYF. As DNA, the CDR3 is TGTGCCAGCAGCAAATTCTCGCAGAAAGGGGAACCTAGCACAGATACGCAGTATTTT.

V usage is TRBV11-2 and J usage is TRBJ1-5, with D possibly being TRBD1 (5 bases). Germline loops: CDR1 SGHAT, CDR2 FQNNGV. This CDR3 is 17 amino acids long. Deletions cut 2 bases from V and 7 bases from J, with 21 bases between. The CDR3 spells CASSLRGPTVLGQPQHF. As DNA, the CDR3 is TGTGCCAGCAGCTTAAGGGGCCCGACAGTACTGGGGCAGCCCCAGCATTTT.

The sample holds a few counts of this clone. Written as DNA, the CDR3 is TGTGCCAGCAGCTTGGCCCCGGTATCCTATGGCTACACCTTC. This codes for CASSLAPVSYGYTF. The chain carries TRBV5-4 and TRBJ1-2; D ambiguous. Trimming took 0 bases from V and 4 from J, leaving 10 bases between them. Looked up from germline, CDR1 is SGHNT and CDR2 is YYREEE (reference sequence). The CDR3 contains 14 residues.

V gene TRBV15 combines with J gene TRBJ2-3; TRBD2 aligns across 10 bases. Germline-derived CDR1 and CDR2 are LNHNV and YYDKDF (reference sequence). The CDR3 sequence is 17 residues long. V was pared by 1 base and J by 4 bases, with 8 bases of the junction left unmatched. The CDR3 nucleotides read TGTGCCACCAGCAGAGGGTTCACTAGCGGGGTGGCAGATACGCAGTATTTT. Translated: CATSRGFTSGVADTQYF. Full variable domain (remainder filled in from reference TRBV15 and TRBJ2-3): DAMVIQNPRYQVTQFGKPVTLSCSQTLNHNVMYWYQQKSSQAPKLLFHYYDKDFNNEADTPDNFQSRRPNTSFCFLDIRSPGLGDTAMYLCATSRGFTSGVADTQYFGPGTRLTVL.

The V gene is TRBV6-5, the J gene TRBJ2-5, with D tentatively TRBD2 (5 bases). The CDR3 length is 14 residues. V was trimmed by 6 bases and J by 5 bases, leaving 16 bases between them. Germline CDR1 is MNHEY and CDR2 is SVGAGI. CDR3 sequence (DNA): TGTGCCAGCAGCTCACTAGAGGTGTGGGAGACCCAGTACTTC. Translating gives CASSSLEVWETQYF.

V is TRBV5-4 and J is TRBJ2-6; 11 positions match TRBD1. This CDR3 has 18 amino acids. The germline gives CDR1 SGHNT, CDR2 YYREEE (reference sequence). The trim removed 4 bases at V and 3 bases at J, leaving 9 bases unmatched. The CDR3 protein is CASSETGTGGFGANVLTF. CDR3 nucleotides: TGTGCCAGCAGCGAGACCGGGACAGGGGGTTTTGGGGCCAACGTCCTGACTTTC.

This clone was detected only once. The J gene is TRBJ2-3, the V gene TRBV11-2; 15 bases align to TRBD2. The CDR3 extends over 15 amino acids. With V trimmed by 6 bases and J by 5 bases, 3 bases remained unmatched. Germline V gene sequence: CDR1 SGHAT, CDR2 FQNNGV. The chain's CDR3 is CASRKGLAGGDTQYF. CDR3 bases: TGTGCCAGCAGGAAGGGACTAGCGGGGGGAGATACGCAGTATTTT.

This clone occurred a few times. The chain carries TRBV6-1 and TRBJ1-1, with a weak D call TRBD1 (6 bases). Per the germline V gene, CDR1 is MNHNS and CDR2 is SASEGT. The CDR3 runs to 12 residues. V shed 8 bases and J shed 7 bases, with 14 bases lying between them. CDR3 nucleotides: TGTGCCAGCTTGACCGACAGGTTTGAAGCTTTCTTT. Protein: CASLTDRFEAFF.

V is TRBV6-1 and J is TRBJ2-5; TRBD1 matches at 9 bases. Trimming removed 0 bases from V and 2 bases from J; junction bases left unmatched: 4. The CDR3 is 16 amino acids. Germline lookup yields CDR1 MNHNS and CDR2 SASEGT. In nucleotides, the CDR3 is TGTGCCAGCAGTGAAGCAGACGGGACAGGGCAAGAGACCCAGTACTTC. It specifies CASSEADGTGQETQYF.

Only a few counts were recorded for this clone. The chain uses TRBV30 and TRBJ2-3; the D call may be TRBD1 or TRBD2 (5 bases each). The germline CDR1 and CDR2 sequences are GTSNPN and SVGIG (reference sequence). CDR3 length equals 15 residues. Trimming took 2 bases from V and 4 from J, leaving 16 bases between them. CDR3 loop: CAWSPGPPRADTQYF. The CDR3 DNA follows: TGTGCCTGGAGTCCGGGACCCCCTCGGGCAGATACGCAGTATTTT.

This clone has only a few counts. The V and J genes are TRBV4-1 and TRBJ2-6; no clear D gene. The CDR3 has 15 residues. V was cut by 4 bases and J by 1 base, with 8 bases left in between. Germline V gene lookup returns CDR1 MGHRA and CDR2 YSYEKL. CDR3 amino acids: CASSLAQSGANVLTF. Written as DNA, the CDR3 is TGCGCCAGCAGCCTCGCGCAATCTGGGGCCAACGTCCTGACTTTC.

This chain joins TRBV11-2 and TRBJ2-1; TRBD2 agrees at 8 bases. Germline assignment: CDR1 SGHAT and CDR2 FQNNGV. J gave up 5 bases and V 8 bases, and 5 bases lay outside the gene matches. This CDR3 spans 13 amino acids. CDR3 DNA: TGTGCCAGCCACCCCGGGGGGGACAATGAGCAGTTCTTC. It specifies CASHPGGDNEQFF.

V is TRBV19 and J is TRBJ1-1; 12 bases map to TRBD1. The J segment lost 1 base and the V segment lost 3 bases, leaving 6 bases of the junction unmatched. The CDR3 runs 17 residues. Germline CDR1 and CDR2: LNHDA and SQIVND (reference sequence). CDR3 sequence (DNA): TGTGCCAGTAGTATGAGGGGACAGGGGGCCAAGAACACTGAAGCTTTCTTT. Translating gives CASSMRGQGAKNTEAFF.

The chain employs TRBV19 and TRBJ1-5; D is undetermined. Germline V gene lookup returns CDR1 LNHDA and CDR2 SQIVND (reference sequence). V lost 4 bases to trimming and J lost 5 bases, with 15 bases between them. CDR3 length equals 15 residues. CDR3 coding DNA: TGTGCCAGTAGTAGTAGGGCCGGCGCGGATCAGCCCCAGCATTTT. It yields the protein CASSSRAGADQPQHF.

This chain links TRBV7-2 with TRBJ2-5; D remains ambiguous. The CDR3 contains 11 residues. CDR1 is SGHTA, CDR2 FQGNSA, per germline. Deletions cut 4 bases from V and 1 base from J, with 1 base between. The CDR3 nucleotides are TGTGCCAGCAGCTCCCAAGAGACCCAGTACTTC. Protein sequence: CASSSQETQYF.

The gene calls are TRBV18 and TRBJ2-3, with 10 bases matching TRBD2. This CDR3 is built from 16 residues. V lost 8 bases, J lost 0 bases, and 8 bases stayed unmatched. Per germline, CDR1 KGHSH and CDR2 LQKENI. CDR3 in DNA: TGTGCCAGCGCTTTACTAGCGGGGTCTAGCACAGATACGCAGTATTTT. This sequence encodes CASALLAGSSTDTQYF. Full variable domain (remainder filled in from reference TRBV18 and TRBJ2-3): NAGVMQNPRHLVRRRGQEARLRCSPMKGHSHVYWYRQLPEEGLKFMVYLQKENIIDESGMPKERFSAEFPKEGPSILRIQQVVRGDSAAYFCASALLAGSSTDTQYFGPGTRLTVL.

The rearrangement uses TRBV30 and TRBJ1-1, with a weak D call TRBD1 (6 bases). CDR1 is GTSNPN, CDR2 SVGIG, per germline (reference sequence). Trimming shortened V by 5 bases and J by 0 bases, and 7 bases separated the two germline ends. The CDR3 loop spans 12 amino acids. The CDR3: CAWGQMNTEAFF. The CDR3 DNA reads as TGTGCCTGGGGACAGATGAACACTGAAGCTTTCTTT.